Here is one T cell receptor (beta chain) with its context. Its target is not known. The treatment was: AdE1-LMPpoly-expanded autologous EBV-specific T-cell therapy followed by anti-PD-1 nivolumab. Here immunoSEQ multiplex PCR was the method, and the copy in TCRdb shows in-frame clones only, minus some. The sample includes about 14,000 clones, about 85% of them seen just once. These data originate in a study of EBV T-cell therapy then PD-1 blockade in nasopharyngeal carcinoma. Between the trimmed V and J ends, which lost 1 base and 5 bases, there was a span of 2 bases. This CDR3 spans 11 amino acids. CDR1 is SGHAT, CDR2 FQNNGV, per germline.

The material sequenced was CD8+ T cells from blood, taken around day 96 from a patient whose treatment included autologous EBV-specific T cells and nivolumab. This sequence joins TRBV11-2 and TRBJ2-5; D is ambiguous. The sequence came from a man aged 40-55 years with nasopharyngeal carcinoma. This chain's CDR3 is CASSLVETQYF. The CDR3 DNA sequence: TGTGCCAGCAGCTTAGTGGAGACCCAGTACTTC.